This paragraph covers one TCR beta chain sequence. Assay: immunoSEQ multiplex PCR; the TCRdb copy retains only in-frame clones and omits some. The sample has approximately 62,000 clones; nearly 90% are singletons. The data belong to a study of OX40 agonist ivuxolimab in advanced cancers. CDR1 and CDR2 from the germline V gene are SGHVS and FNYEAQ. V lost 5 bases and J 5 bases, leaving 21 bases between the germline ends. The CDR3 length is 16 residues. The specimen was CD4+ or CD8+ T cells sorted from blood, collected in a trial of the OX40 agonist ivuxolimab. This clonotype originated in an adult with an advanced solid tumor such as melanoma, head and neck, liver or kidney cancer. The genes are TRBV7-6 and TRBJ2-5, with a possible D match to TRBD2 (7 bases). CDR3 region: CASSRDPGGRSETQYF. CDR3 sequence (DNA): TGTGCCAGCAGCCGAGACCCCGGGGGGCGCTCGGAGACCCAGTACTTC.